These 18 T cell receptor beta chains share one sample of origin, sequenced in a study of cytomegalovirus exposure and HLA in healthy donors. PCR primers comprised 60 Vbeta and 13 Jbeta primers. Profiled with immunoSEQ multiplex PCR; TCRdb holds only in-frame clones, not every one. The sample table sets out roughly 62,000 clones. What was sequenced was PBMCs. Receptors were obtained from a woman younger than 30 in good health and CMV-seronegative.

The CDR3 DNA reads as TGCAGCGTCGCGCGGCGGGGAGTGTGGGATGAGCAGTTCTTC. Amino acid sequence: CSVARRGVWDEQFF. The V and J genes are TRBV29-1 and TRBJ2-1, with D possibly matching TRBD2 (6 bases). The CDR3 is made up of 14 amino acids. V lost 6 bases and J 8 bases, leaving 20 bases between the germline ends. Germline values: CDR1 SQVTM, CDR2 ANQGSEA.

CDR3 DNA: TGCGCCAGCAGCCACTGGACAGGGGAAAACGCTGAAGCTTTCTTT. Amino acid sequence: CASSHWTGENAEAFF. This sequence joins TRBV5-1 and TRBJ1-1, with 9 bases aligning to TRBD1. There are 15 residues in the CDR3. CDR1 and CDR2 from the germline V gene are SGHRS and YFSETQ. J lost 6 bases, V lost 4 bases, and 10 bases had no gene match.

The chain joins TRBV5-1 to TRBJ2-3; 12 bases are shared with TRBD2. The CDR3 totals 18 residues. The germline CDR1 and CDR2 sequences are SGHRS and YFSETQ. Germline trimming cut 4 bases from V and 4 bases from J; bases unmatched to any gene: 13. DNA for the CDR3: TGCGCCAGCAGCACGCCGACTAGCGGGAGTTGGAGGTCAGATACGCAGTATTTT. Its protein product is CASSTPTSGSWRSDTQYF.

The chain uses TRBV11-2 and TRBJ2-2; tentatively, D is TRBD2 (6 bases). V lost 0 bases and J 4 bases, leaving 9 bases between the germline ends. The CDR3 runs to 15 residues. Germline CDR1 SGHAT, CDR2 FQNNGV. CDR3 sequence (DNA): TGTGCCAGCAGCTTAGAGGGGGGTACCACCGGGGAGCTGTTTTTT. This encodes CASSLEGGTTGELFF.

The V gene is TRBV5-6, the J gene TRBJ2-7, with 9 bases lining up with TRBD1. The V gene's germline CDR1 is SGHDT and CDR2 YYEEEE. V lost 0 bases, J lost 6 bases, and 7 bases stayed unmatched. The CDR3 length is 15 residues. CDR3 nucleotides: TGTGCCAGCAGCTTGGCCGGGGACAGGGTTAGCGAGCAGTACTTC. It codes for CASSLAGDRVSEQYF.

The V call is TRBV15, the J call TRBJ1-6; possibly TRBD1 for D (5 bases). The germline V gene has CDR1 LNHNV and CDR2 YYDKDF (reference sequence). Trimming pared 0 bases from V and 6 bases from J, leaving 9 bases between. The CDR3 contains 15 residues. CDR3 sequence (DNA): TGTGCCACCAGCAGAGACCGGGGGACTAATTCACCCCTCCACTTT. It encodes CATSRDRGTNSPLHF.

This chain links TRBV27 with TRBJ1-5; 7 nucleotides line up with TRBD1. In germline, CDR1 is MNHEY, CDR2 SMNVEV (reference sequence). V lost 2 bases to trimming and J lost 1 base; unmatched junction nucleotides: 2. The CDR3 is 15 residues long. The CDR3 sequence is CASSLIRGSNQPQHF. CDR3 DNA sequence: TGTGCCAGCAGTTTAATCAGGGGGAGCAATCAGCCCCAGCATTTT.

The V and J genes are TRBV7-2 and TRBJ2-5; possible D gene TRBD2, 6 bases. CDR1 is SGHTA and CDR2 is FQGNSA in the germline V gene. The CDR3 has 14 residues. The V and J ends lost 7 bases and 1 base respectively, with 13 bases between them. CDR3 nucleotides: TGTGCCAGCACCAGGGAGGCTAGCCAAGAGACCCAGTACTTC. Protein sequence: CASTREASQETQYF.

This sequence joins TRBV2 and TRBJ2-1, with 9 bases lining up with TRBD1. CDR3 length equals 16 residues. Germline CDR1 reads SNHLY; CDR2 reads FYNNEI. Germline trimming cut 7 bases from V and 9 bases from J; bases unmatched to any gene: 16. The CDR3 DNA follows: TGTGCCAGCATCTGGGGCTGGGGACAGGGAGCTGGTGAGCAGTTCTTC. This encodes CASIWGWGQGAGEQFF.

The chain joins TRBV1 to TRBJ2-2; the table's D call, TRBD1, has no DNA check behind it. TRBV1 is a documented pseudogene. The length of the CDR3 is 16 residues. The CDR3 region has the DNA TGCACCAGCACCAGTCCGACAGGAGTAAACACCGGGGAGCTGTTTTTT. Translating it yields CTSTSPTGVNTGELFF.

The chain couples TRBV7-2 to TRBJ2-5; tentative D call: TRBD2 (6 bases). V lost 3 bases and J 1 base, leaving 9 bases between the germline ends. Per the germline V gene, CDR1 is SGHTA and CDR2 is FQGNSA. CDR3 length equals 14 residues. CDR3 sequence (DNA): TGTGCCAGCAGCTTCGCGGGGCCCCAAGAGACCCAGTACTTC. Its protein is CASSFAGPQETQYF.

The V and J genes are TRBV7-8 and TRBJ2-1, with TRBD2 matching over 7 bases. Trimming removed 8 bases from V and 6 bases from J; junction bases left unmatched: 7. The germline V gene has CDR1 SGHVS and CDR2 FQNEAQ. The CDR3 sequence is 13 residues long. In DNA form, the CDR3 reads TGTGCCAGCCGAGGAGTAGCGGGCAATGAGCAGTTCTTC. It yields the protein CASRGVAGNEQFF.

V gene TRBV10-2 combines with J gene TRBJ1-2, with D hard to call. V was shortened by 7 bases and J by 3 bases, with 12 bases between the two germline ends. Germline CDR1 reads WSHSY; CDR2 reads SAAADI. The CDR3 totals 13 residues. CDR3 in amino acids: CASMAGSHYGYTF. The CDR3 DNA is TGCGCCAGCATGGCGGGCAGCCACTATGGCTACACCTTC.

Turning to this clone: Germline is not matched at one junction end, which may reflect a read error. The CDR3 loop reads CASAPQQGYFNEKLFF. CDR3 in DNA: TGTGCCAGCGCACCTCAACAGGGATACTTTAATGAAAAACTGTTTTTT. The chain is built from TRBV18 and TRBJ1-4, with a possible D match to TRBD1 (6 bases). This CDR3 contains 16 residues. Germline CDR1 and CDR2: KGHSH and LQKENI. Based on the CDR3 plus reference TRBV18 and TRBJ1-4, the full variable domain is NAGVMQNPRHLVRRRGQEARLRCSPMKGHSHVYWYRQLPEEGLKFMVYLQKENIIDESGMPKERFSAEFPKEGPSILRIQQVVRGDSAAYFCASAPQQGYFNEKLFFGSGTQLSVL.

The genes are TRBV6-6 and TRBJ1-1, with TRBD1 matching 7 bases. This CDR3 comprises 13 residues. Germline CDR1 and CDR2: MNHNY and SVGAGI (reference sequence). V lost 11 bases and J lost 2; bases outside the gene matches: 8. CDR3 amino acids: CAVNRQGNTEAFF. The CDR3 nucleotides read TGTGCCGTGAACCGACAGGGAAACACTGAAGCTTTCTTT.

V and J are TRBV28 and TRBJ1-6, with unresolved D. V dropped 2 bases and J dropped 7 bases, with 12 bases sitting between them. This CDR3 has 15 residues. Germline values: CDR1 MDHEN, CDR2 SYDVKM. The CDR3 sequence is CASSLHSGSNSPLHF. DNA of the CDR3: TGTGCCAGCAGTTTACACAGCGGTTCAAATTCACCCCTCCACTTT.

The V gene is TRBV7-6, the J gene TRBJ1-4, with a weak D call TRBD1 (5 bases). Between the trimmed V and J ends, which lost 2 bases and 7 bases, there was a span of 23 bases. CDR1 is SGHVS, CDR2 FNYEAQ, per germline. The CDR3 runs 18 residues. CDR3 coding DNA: TGTGCCAGCAGCTTAAAAGGGAGGGGTTCTTCTTCGGCTGAAAAACTGTTTTTT. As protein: CASSLKGRGSSSAEKLFF. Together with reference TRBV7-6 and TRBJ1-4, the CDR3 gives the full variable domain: GAGVSQSPRYKVTKRGQDVALRCDPISGHVSLYWYRQALGQGPEFLTYFNYEAQQDKSGLPNDRFSAERPEGSISTLTIQRTEQRDSAMYRCASSLKGRGSSSAEKLFFGSGTQLSVL.

CDR3 DNA: TGTGCCAGCAGTGTGATAGACATTTACTACGAGCAGTACTTC. Protein product: CASSVIDIYYEQYF. The J gene is TRBJ2-7, the V gene TRBV6-1; the D is unclear. CDR1 and CDR2 from the germline V gene are MNHNS and SASEGT. The CDR3 contains 14 residues. The V gene lost 4 bases and the J gene lost 3 bases, with 13 bases spanning the gap.